A single sample is the source of the 13 T cell receptor beta chains below, sequenced in a study of blood T cells in healthy people across ages. Alongside a J-beta primer mix, a sample-barcoded 5' primer served in a second PCR lasting 7 to 11 cycles. Using its own MiXCR run on the 5' RACE reads, TCRdb lists one record per CDR3 protein. Of some 850,000 distinct CDR3 sequences detected, roughly 26% appear once; the ten largest clones hold 2.5% to 3.5%. These data also featured in a second study, about T cells of mothers and their children.

The material sequenced was blood. The receptors were gathered from a boy between 10 and 17 years old in good health.

This clonotype was seen a few times. The V call is TRBV5-1, the J call TRBJ1-1; D is undetermined. V shed 4 bases and J shed 5 bases, with 15 bases lying between them. The CDR3 is made up of 14 amino acids. CDR1 and CDR2 from the germline V gene are SGHRS and YFSETQ. The CDR3 DNA follows: TGCGCCAGCAGCGCATTCGGGGAAGGAACTGAAGCTTTCTTT. It yields the protein CASSAFGEGTEAFF.

This clonotype appeared a few times. V and J are TRBV28 and TRBJ2-1, with 7 bases aligning to TRBD2. The junction had 4 bases not matched to a gene; V was cut back by 3 bases and J by 5 bases. Germline V gives CDR1 MDHEN, CDR2 SYDVKM. This CDR3 is 14 amino acids long. The CDR3 nucleotides read TGTGCCAGCAGTTTCCTAGCGGTCCACAATGAGCAGTTCTTC. Amino acid sequence: CASSFLAVHNEQFF.

This clonotype was counted between two and nine times. The chain carries TRBV3-1 and TRBJ2-5, with TRBD2 identical over 13 bases. Germline assignment: CDR1 LGHDT and CDR2 YNNKEL (reference sequence). This CDR3 region has 17 residues. The J segment lost 5 bases and the V segment lost 0 bases, leaving 6 bases of the junction unmatched. The DNA for the CDR3 is TGTGCCAGCAGCCAAGATCGGGGACTAGCGGGGTTGGAGACCCAGTACTTC. Residues: CASSQDRGLAGLETQYF.

The rearrangement joins TRBV5-4 to TRBJ1-1; TRBD1 matches at 8 bases. V lost 4 bases to trimming and J lost 7 bases; unmatched junction nucleotides: 18. The CDR3 sequence is 17 residues long. CDR1 and CDR2 from the germline V gene are SGHNT and YYREEE (reference sequence). CDR3 sequence: CASSLSNARQGRGEAFF. The DNA of the CDR3 is TGTGCCAGCAGCCTTTCAAACGCACGACAGGGGCGGGGTGAAGCTTTCTTT.

V gene TRBV29-1 combines with J gene TRBJ2-7; 10 bases agree with TRBD1. V gave up 5 bases and J gave up 2 bases; unmatched junction bases: 9. There are 15 residues in the CDR3. Germline V gene data show CDR1 as SQVTM and CDR2 as ANQGSEA. As DNA, the CDR3 is TGCAGCGTTCGCGGGACAGGGGAACGCACCTACGAGCAGTACTTC. Protein: CSVRGTGERTYEQYF.

The genes are TRBV20-1 and TRBJ1-5; D ambiguous. This CDR3 spans 12 amino acids. The V gene lost 7 bases and the J gene lost 3 bases, with 10 bases spanning the gap. In germline, CDR1 is DFQATT, CDR2 SNEGSKA (reference sequence). DNA of the CDR3: TGCAGTGGCCAACAGAACAATCAGCCCCAGCATTTT. Amino acid sequence: CSGQQNNQPQHF.

The V call is TRBV15, the J call TRBJ1-4; D is unresolved. The CDR3 contains 14 residues. Germline V lookup: CDR1 LNHNV, CDR2 YYDKDF (reference sequence). V dropped 0 bases and J dropped 7 bases, with 9 bases sitting between them. In nucleotides, the CDR3 is TGTGCCACCAGCAGAGATCAGGCAGGTGAAAAACTGTTTTTT. This codes for CATSRDQAGEKLFF. Full variable domain (outside the CDR3, taken from reference TRBV15 and TRBJ1-4): DAMVIQNPRYQVTQFGKPVTLSCSQTLNHNVMYWYQQKSSQAPKLLFHYYDKDFNNEADTPDNFQSRRPNTSFCFLDIRSPGLGDTAMYLCATSRDQAGEKLFFGSGTQLSVL.

This clonotype was seen more than once but under ten times. The V gene is TRBV9, the J gene TRBJ2-5; tentative D call: TRBD2 (6 bases). Per germline, CDR1 SGDLS and CDR2 YYNGEE. The length of the CDR3 is 14 residues. Between the trimmed V and J ends, which lost 5 bases and 11 bases, there was a span of 22 bases. DNA of the CDR3: TGTGCCAGCAGTTCCACTAGGTCCTCGGGGGAGCAGTACTTC. Its translation: CASSSTRSSGEQYF.

With respect to this clonotype: The junction does not match germline at one end; this may be a read error. The CDR3 nucleotides read TGTGCCAGCAGTCTAGCGGTGGGCTCCTACGAGCAGTACTTC. Translating it yields CASSLAVGSYEQYF. The chain recombines TRBV12-3 or TRBV12-4 with TRBJ2-7, with 7 bases aligning to TRBD2. The CDR3 spans 14 residues.

This clonotype was detected a few times. V usage is TRBV20-1 and J usage is TRBJ2-2; TRBD1 is a possible D gene (6 bases). The V gene lost 5 bases and the J gene lost 5 bases, with 18 bases spanning the gap. The CDR3 extends over 15 amino acids. CDR1 DFQATT and CDR2 SNEGSKA come from the germline V gene (reference sequence). The CDR3 spells CSAPLAGVGTGELFF. As DNA, the CDR3 is TGCAGTGCTCCTCTGGCAGGGGTGGGAACCGGGGAGCTGTTTTTT.

This clonotype was detected ten times or more. The chain combines TRBV12-3 or TRBV12-4 with TRBJ1-2; no clear D. The CDR3 length is 15 residues. V shed 2 bases and J shed 2 bases, with 12 bases lying between them. The DNA of the CDR3 is TGTGCCAGCAGTTTACTGTTAAGTCCCAACTATGGCTACACCTTC. Its translation: CASSLLLSPNYGYTF.

This clonotype was seen more than once but under ten times. This chain uses TRBV5-1 with TRBJ2-7; D remains unclear. The CDR3 totals 13 residues. CDR1 and CDR2 (germline): SGHRS, YFSETQ. Trimming removed 3 bases from V and 0 bases from J, with 7 bases in between. The CDR3 here is CASSWAASYEQYF. CDR3 nucleotide sequence: TGCGCCAGCAGCTGGGCTGCCTCCTACGAGCAGTACTTC.

The chain joins TRBV6-5 to TRBJ2-5, with a tentative D call TRBD1 (5 bases). This CDR3 is 19 amino acids long. V shed 3 bases and J shed 5 bases, with 28 bases lying between them. Germline loops: CDR1 MNHEY, CDR2 SVGAGI. The CDR3, as DNA: TGTGCCAGCAGTTATCACACAGGAAACCGACAAGAGACCCGGGAGACCCAGTACTTC. It encodes CASSYHTGNRQETRETQYF.